This TCR beta chain comes out of a study of CD8 T cells in Susac syndrome. Study observations and caveats: The study's TCR sequencing and HLA analysis drew on a certain number of individuals. That number was acknowledged as relatively small.

Reverse transcription of about 0.45 to 1 ug RNA was carried out with random hexamers. TCRdb recomputed calls from the immunoSEQ multiplex PCR reads with MiXCR, one row per CDR3 protein. The repertoire holds 160,000 or so distinct CDR3 sequences, with about 95% as singletons. With respect to this clonotype: What it binds is unknown.

Relapsing-remitting disease, either stable or active, was present in the treatment-naive patients who were the multiple sclerosis controls. V shed 6 bases and J shed 5 bases, with 12 bases lying between them. This CDR3 has 13 amino acids. Germline V lookup: CDR1 SEHNR, CDR2 FQNEAQ (reference sequence). The material sequenced was CD8+ T cells from PBMCs. The rearrangement links TRBV7-9 to TRBJ2-3; D possibly corresponds to TRBD2 (6 bases). The receptor comes from a human donor with multiple sclerosis. This CDR3 is CASREGLEDTQYF. The CDR3 DNA is TGTGCCAGCAGGGAGGGCTTGGAAGATACGCAGTATTTT.